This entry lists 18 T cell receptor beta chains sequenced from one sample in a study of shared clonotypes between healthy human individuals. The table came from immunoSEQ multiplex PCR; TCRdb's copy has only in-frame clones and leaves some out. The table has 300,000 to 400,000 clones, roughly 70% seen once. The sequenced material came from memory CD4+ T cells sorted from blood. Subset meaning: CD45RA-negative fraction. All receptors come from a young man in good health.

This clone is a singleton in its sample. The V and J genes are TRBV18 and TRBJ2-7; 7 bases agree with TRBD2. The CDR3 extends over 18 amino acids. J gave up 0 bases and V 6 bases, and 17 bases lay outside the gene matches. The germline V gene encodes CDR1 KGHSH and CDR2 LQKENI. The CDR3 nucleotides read TGTGCCAGCTCCCCCCGAGCGCCCGGGGGAGGGAACTCCTACGAGCAGTACTTC. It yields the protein CASSPRAPGGGNSYEQYF.

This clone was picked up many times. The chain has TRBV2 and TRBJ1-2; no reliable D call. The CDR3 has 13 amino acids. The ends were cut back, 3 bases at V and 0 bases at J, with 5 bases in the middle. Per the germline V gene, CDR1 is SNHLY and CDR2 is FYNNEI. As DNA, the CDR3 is TGTGCCAGCAGTGACACGGCTAACTATGGCTACACCTTC. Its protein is CASSDTANYGYTF.

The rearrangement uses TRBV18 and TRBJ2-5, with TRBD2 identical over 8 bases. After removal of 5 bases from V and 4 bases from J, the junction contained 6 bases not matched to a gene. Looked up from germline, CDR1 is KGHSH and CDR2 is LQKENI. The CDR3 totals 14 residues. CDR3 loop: CASSSVLAVETQYF. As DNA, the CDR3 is TGTGCCAGCTCATCCGTACTAGCGGTAGAGACCCAGTACTTC.

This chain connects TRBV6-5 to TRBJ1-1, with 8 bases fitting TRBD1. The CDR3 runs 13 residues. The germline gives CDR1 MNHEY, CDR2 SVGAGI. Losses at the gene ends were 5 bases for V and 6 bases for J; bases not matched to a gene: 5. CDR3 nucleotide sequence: TGTGCCAGCAGTCGGTCGACAGGGGCTGAAGCTTTCTTT. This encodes CASSRSTGAEAFF.

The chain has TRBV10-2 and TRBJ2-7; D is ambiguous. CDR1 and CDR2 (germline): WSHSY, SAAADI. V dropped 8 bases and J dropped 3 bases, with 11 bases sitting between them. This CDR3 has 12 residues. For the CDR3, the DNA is TGCGCCAGCGGAGCCCTCCACTACGAGCAGTACTTC. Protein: CASGALHYEQYF.

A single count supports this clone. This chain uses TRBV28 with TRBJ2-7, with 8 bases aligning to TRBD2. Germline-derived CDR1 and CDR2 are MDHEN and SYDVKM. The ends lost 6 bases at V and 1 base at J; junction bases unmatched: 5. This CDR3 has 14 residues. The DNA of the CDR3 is TGTGCCAGCAGGCCGACTAGCGCTTCCTACGAGCAGTACTTC. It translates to CASRPTSASYEQYF.

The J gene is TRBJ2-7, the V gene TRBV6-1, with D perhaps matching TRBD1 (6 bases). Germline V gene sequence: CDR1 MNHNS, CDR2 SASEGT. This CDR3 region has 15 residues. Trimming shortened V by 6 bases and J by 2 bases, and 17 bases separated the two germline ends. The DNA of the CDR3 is TGTGCCAGCAGAGACAAACAGGGTTCCACCTACGAGCAGTACTTC. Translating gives CASRDKQGSTYEQYF.

The CDR3 DNA follows: TGTGCCAGAAGGGCGGGACAGGGTAGCAACGAGCAGTACTTC. It specifies CARRAGQGSNEQYF. V usage is TRBV5-3 and J usage is TRBJ2-7; 9 nucleotides align to TRBD1. TRBV5-3 is an ORF, with its function uncertain. V shed 5 bases and J 5 bases; nucleotides not matched to a gene: 8. The CDR3 runs to 14 residues.

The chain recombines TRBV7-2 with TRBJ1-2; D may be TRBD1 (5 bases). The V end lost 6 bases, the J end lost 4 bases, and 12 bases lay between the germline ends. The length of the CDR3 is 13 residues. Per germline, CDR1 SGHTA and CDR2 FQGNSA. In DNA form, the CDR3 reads TGTGCCAGCAGTTCCGACAGAAGCTATGGCTACACCTTC. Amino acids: CASSSDRSYGYTF.

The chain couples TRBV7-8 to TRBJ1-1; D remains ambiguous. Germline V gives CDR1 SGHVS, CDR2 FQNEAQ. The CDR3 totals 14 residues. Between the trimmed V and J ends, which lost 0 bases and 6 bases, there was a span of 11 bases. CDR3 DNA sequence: TGTGCCAGCAGCTTAGCGGGCCTTCCTTCTGAAGCTTTCTTT. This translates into CASSLAGLPSEAFF. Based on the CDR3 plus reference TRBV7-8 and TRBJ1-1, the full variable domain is GAGVSQSPRYKVAKRGQDVALRCDPISGHVSLFWYQQALGQGPEFLTYFQNEAQLDKSGLPSDRFFAERPEGSVSTLKIQRTQQEDSAVYLCASSLAGLPSEAFFGQGTRLTVV.

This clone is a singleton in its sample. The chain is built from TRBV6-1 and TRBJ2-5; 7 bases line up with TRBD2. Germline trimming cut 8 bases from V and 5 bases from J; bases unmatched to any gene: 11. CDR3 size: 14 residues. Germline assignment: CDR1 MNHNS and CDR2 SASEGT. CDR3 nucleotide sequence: TGTGCCAGCGGGAGCGGGACGGGGAGGGAGACCCAGTACTTC. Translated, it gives CASGSGTGRETQYF.

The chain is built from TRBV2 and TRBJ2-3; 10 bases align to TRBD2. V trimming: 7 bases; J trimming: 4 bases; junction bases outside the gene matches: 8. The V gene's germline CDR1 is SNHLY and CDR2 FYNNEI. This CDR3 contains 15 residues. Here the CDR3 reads CASNPAGGPSDTQYF. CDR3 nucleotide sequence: TGTGCCAGCAACCCAGCGGGAGGGCCATCAGATACGCAGTATTTT.

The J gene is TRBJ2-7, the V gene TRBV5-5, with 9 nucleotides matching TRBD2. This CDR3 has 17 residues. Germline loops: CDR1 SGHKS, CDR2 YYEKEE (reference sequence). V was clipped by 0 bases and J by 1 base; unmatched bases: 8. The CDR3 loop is CASSLVISGSYSYEQYF. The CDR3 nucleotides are TGTGCCAGCAGCTTGGTTATTAGCGGGAGTTATTCCTACGAGCAGTACTTC. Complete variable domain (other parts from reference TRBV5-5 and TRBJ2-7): DAGVTQSPTHLIKTRGQQVTLRCSPISGHKSVSWYQQVLGQGPQFIFQYYEKEERGRGNFPDRFSARQFPNYSSELNVNALLLGDSALYLCASSLVISGSYSYEQYFGPGTRLTVT.

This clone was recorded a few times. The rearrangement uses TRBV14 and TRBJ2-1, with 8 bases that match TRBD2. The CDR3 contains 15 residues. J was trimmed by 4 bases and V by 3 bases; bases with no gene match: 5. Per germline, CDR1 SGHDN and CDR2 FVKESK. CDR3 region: CASSHLSGSYNEQFF. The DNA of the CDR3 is TGTGCCAGCAGCCATTTAAGCGGGAGTTACAATGAGCAGTTCTTC.

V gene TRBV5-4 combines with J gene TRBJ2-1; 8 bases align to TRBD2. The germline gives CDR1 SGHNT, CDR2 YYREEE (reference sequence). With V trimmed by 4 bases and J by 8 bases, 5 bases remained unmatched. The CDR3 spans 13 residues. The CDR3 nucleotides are TGTGCCAGCAGCGCCCGGACTAGCTATGAGCAGTTCTTC. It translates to CASSARTSYEQFF.

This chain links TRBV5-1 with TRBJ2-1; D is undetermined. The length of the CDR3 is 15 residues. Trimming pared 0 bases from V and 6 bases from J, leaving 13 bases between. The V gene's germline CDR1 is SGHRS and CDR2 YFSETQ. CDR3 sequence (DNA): TGCGCCAGCAGCTTGGTGGGTCTGCCCGGCAATGAGCAGTTCTTC. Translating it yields CASSLVGLPGNEQFF.

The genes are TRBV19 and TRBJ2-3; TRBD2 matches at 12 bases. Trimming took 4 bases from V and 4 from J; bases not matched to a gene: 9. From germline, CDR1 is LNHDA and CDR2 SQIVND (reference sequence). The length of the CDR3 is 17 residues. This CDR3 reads CASSTRLAGVTPDTQYF. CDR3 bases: TGTGCCAGTAGTACAAGACTAGCGGGAGTTACACCAGATACGCAGTATTTT.

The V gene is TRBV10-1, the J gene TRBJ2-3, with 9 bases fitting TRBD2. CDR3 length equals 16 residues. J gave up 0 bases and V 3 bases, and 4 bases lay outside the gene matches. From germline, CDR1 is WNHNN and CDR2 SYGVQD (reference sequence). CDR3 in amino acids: CASSEGGRGSTDTQYF. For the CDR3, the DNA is TGCGCCAGCAGTGAAGGCGGGAGGGGTAGCACAGATACGCAGTATTTT.